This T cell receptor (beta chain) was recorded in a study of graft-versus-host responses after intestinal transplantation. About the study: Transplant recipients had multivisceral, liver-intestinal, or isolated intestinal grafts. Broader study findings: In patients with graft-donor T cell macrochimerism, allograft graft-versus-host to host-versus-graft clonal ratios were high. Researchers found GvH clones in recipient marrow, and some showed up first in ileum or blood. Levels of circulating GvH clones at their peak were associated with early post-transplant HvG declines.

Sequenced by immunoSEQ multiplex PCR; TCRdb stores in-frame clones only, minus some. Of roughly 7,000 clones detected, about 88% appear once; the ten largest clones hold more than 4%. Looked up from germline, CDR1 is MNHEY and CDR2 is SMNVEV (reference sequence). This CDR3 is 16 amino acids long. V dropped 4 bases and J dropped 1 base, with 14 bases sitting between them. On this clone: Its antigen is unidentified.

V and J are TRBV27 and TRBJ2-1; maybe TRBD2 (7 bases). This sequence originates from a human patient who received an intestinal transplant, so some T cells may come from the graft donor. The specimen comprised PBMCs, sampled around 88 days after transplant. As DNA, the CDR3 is TGTGCCAGCAGTTCCCCGGGGGGCGAATCCTACAATGAGCAGTTCTTC. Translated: CASSSPGGESYNEQFF.